This T cell receptor beta chain came from a study of vaccination and CD4 T cells after COVID-19. Study details: The authors exposed cells to overlapping spike peptides derived from SARS-CoV-2, HCoV-NL63, HCoV-OC43 and HCoV-229E.

The treatment was: roughly 10-day PBMC culture with coronavirus spike peptide pools or control peptides (ViraFEST assay). Cultured CD4+ T cells had their DNA profiled by the Oncomine TCR Beta short-read assay. TCRdb redid the calling of the PCR reads with MiXCR, one entry per CDR3 protein. The sample lists roughly 15,000 distinct CDR3 sequences; around 56% were seen once. General study points: Convalescent patients displayed spike mono-reactivity in 304 of 307 vaccine-specific clones.

This clonotype was detected only a few times. Its matching antigen is unknown. Trimming cost V 4 bases and J 2 bases, with 6 bases left between them. The CDR3 spans 13 residues. Germline V CDR1 and CDR2: LNHDA, SQIVND (reference sequence). The gene calls are TRBV19 and TRBJ1-5; D gene uncertain. The source of this sequence is a human donor who had recovered from COVID-19. Source material: CD4+ T cells from blood, cultured in vitro. CDR3 nucleotides: TGTGCCAGTAGTAATCGGGGCAATCAGCCCCAGCATTTT. It translates to CASSNRGNQPQHF. Filled out from reference TRBV19 and TRBJ1-5, the complete variable domain reads DGGITQSPKYLFRKEGQNVTLSCEQNLNHDAMYWYRQDPGQGLRLIYYSQIVNDFQKGDIAEGYSVSREKKESFPLTVTSAQKNPTAFYLCASSNRGNQPQHFGDGTRLSIL.